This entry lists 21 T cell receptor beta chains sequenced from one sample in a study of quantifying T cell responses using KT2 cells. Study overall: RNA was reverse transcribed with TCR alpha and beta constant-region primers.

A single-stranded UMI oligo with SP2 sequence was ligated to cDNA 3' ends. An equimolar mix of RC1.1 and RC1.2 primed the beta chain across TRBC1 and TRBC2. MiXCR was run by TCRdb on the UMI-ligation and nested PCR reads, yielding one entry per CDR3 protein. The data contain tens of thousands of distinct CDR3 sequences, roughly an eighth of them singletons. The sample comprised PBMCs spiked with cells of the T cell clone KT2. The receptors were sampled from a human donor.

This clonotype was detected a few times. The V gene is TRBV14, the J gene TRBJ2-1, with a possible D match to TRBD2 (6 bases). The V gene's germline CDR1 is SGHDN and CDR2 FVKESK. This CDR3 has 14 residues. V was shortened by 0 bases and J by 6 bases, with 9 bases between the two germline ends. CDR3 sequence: CASSQDGLTNEQFF. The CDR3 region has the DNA TGTGCCAGCAGCCAAGACGGACTAACCAATGAGCAGTTCTTC.

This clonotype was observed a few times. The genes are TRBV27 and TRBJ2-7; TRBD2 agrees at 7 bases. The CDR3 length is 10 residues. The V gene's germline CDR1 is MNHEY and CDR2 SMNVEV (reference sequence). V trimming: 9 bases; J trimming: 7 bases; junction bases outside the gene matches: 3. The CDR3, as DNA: TGTGCCAGGGGGGAGGGGGAGCAGTACTTC. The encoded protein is CARGEGEQYF.

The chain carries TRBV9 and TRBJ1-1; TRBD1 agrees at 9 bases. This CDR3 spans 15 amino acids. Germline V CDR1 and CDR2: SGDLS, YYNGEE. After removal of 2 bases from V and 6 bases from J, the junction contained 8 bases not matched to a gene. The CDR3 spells CASSVRGDRGAEAFF. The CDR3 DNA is TGTGCCAGCAGCGTGCGAGGAGACAGGGGGGCTGAAGCTTTCTTT. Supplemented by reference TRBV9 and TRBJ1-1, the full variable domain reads DSGVTQTPKHLITATGQRVTLRCSPRSGDLSVYWYQQSLDQGLQFLIQYYNGEERAKGNILERFSAQQFPDLHSELNLSSLELGDSALYFCASSVRGDRGAEAFFGQGTRLTVV.

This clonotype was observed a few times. Written as DNA, the CDR3 is TGTGCCAGCAGCATATTCTTGGGGGAGACCCAGTACTTC. Its translation: CASSIFLGETQYF. The gene calls are TRBV7-8 and TRBJ2-5; D gene unclear. With 5 bases removed from V and 5 bases from J, the gap between germline ends came to 12 bases. The CDR3 length is 13 residues. Germline CDR1 SGHVS, CDR2 FQNEAQ.

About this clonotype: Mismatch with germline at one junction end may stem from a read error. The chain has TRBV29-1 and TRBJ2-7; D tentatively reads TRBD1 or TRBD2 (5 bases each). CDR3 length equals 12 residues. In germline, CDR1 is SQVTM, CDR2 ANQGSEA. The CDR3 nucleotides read TGCAGCGTTGAAGAAGGTGGCAGGGTGCGGGACTTC. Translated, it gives CSVEEGGRVRDF.

This CDR3 reads CASSQDRVRVGAYGYTF. For the CDR3, the DNA is TGTGCCAGCAGCCAAGATCGGGTTAGGGTTGGAGCCTATGGCTACACCTTC. V is TRBV14 and J is TRBJ1-2; unclear D gene. CDR3 size: 17 residues. V gave up 0 bases and J gave up 4 bases, with 18 bases separating them. Germline assignment: CDR1 SGHDN and CDR2 FVKESK. Full variable domain (missing parts from reference TRBV14 and TRBJ1-2): EAGVTQFPSHSVIEKGQTVTLRCDPISGHDNLYWYRRVMGKEIKFLLHFVKESKQDESGMPNNRFLAERTGGTYSTLKVQPAELEDSGVYFCASSQDRVRVGAYGYTFGSGTRLTVV.

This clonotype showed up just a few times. CDR3 loop: CASSQRVSSYNEQFF. CDR3 DNA: TGTGCCAGCAGCCAGCGGGTGAGCTCCTACAATGAGCAGTTCTTC. The rearrangement links TRBV3-1 to TRBJ2-1; the D gene is possibly TRBD2 (5 bases). This CDR3 has 15 residues. CDR1 and CDR2 from the germline V gene are LGHDT and YNNKEL (reference sequence). The germline V and J ends were trimmed by 3 bases and 0 bases, with 9 bases remaining between them.

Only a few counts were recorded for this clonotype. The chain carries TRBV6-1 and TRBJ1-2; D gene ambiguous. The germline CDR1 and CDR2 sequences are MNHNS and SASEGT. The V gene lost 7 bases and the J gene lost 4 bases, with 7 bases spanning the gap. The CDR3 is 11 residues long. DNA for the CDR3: TGTGCCAGCACCTTAGCCTATGGCTACACCTTC. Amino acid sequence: CASTLAYGYTF.

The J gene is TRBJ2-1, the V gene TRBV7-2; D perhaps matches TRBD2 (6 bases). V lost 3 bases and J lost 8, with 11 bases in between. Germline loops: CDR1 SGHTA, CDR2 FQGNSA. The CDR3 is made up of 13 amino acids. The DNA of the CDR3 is TGTGCCAGCAGCTTCCTGCCGGGGGATGAGCAGTTCTTC. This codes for CASSFLPGDEQFF.

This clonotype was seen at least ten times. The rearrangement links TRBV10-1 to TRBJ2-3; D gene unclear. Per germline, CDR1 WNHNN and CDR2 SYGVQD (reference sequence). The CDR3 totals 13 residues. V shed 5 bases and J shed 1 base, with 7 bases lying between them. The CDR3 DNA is TGCGCCAGCAGTTCCACAGGCACAGATACGCAGTATTTT. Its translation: CASSSTGTDTQYF.

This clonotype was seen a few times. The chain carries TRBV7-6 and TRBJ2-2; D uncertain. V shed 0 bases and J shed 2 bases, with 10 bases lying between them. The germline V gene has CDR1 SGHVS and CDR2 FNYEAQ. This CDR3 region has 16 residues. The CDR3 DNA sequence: TGTGCCAGCAGCTTAGCATTCGGGCTTAACACCGGGGAGCTGTTTTTT. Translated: CASSLAFGLNTGELFF.

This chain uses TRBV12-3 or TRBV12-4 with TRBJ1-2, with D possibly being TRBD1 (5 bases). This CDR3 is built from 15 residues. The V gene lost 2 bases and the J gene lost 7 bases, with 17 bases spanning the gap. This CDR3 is CASSLLAQVPSGYTF. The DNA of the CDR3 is TGTGCCAGCAGTTTATTGGCACAGGTCCCGTCTGGCTACACCTTC.

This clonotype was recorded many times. The CDR3 sequence is CASRPDLNYEQYF. The CDR3 bases are TGCGCCAGCCGGCCTGACTTGAACTACGAGCAGTACTTC. V and J are TRBV5-1 and TRBJ2-7; D is unclear. This CDR3 is 13 amino acids long. Germline loops: CDR1 SGHRS, CDR2 YFSETQ. V was pared by 7 bases and J by 3 bases, with 14 bases between.

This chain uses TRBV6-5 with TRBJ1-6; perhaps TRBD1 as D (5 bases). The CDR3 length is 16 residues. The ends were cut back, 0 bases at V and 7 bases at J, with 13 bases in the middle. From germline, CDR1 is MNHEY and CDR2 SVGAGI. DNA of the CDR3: TGTGCCAGCAGTTACTCCCGGGGGGGAGGGAATTCACCCCTCCACTTT. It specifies CASSYSRGGGNSPLHF.

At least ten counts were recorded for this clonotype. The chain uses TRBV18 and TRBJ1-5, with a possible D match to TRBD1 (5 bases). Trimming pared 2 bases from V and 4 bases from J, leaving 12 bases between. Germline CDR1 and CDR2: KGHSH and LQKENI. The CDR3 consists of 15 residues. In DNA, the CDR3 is TGTGCCAGCTCACCAGGGACGGGGGGTAATCAGCCCCAGCATTTT. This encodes CASSPGTGGNQPQHF.

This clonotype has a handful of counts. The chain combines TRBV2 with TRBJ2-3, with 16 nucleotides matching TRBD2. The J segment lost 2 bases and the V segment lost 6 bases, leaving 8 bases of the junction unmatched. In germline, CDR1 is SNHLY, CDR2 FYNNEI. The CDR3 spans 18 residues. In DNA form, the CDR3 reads TGTGCCAGCAGGACGAAGGGACTAGCGGGAGGGCCCACAGATACGCAGTATTTT. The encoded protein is CASRTKGLAGGPTDTQYF.

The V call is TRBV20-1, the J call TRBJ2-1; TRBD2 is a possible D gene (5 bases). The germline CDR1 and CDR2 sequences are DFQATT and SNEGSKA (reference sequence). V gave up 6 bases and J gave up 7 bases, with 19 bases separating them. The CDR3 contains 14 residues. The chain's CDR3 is CSARNSRSGNEQFF. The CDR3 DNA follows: TGCAGTGCGAGAAACTCGAGGTCGGGAAATGAGCAGTTCTTC.

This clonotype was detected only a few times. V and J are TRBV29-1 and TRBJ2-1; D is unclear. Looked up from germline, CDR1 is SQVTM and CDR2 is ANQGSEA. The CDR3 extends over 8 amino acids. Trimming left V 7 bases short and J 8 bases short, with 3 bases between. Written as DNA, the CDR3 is TGCAGCGCTTATGAGCAGTTCTTC. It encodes CSAYEQFF.

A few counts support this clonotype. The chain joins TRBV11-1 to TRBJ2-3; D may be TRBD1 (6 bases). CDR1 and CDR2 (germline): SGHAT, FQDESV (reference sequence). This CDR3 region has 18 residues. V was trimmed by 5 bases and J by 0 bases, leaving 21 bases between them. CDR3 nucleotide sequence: TGTGCCAGCAGCACTAACAGGGTCCGAGCCCTGAGCACAGATACGCAGTATTTT. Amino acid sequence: CASSTNRVRALSTDTQYF.

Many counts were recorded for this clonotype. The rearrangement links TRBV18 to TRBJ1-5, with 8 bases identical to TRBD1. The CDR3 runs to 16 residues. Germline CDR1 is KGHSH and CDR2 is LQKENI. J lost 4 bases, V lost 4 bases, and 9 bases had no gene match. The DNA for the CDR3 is TGTGCCAGCTCACTAAGGGACAGGAGGGCAAATCAGCCCCAGCATTTT. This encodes CASSLRDRRANQPQHF. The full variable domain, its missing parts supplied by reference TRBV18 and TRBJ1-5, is NAGVMQNPRHLVRRRGQEARLRCSPMKGHSHVYWYRQLPEEGLKFMVYLQKENIIDESGMPKERFSAEFPKEGPSILRIQQVVRGDSAAYFCASSLRDRRANQPQHFGDGTRLSIL.

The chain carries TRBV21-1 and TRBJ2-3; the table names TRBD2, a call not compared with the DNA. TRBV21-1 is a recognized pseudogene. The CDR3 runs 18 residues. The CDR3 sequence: CASQAPGLAGGATDTQYF. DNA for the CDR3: TGTGCCAGCCAGGCCCCTGGACTAGCCGGAGGGGCCACAGATACGCAGTATTTT.